This is a list of T cell receptor beta chains from one sample in a study of beta chain features in type 1 diabetes. The data were produced by immunoSEQ multiplex PCR, yet TCRdb's version contains in-frame clones alone and is incomplete. The data contain under 350,000 clones, roughly an eighth of them singletons. The source material was naive CD4+ T cells from blood. All receptors derive from a man aged 30 to 45 with type 1 diabetes. Both conserved end residues are part of each CDR3. The order of the fields is CDR3 DNA, CDR3 protein, J gene, clone size, V gene, D gene. D genes are given only for firm matches. Clone size is stated in some rows and not others, as once, few, many or a class when expanded.

CDR3 DNA: TGTGCCTTTGGACAGCCGAACACTGAAGCTTTCTTT
CDR3 protein: CAFGQPNTEAFF
J gene: TRBJ1-1
clone size: NA
V gene: TRBV30
D gene: NA

CDR3 DNA: TGCGCCAGCAGCCCACGCGGCGGCGGCAGATTTAGCAATGAGCAGTTCTTC
CDR3 protein: CASSPRGGGRFSNEQFF
J gene: TRBJ2-1
clone size: NA
V gene: TRBV4-1
D gene: NA

CDR3 DNA: TGTGCCAGCAGCTCCACAGGGACCTCTGGAAACACCATATATTTT
CDR3 protein: CASSSTGTSGNTIYF
J gene: TRBJ1-3
clone size: NA
V gene: TRBV13
D gene: NA

CDR3 DNA: TGTGCCATCAGTGACTCACAGGGAATTCCAGATACGCAGTATTTT
CDR3 protein: CAISDSQGIPDTQYF
J gene: TRBJ2-3
clone size: NA
V gene: TRBV10-3
D gene: NA

CDR3 DNA: TGTGCCAGCAGTCCGACAGGGCACTCCGGTGGCTACACCTTC
CDR3 protein: CASSPTGHSGGYTF
J gene: TRBJ1-2
clone size: NA
V gene: TRBV27
D gene: TRBD1

CDR3 DNA: TGTGCCACCAGCAGAGGCGGACAGATGTATCAGCCCCAGCATTTT
CDR3 protein: CATSRGGQMYQPQHF
J gene: TRBJ1-5
clone size: NA
V gene: TRBV15
D gene: NA

CDR3 DNA: TGTGCCAGCAGCTTAGCTGGCAGGGGGAACATTCAGTACTTC
CDR3 protein: CASSLAGRGNIQYF
J gene: TRBJ2-4
clone size: NA
V gene: TRBV7-2
D gene: TRBD1

CDR3 DNA: TGCGCCAGCAGCAGATGGACAGGGGTCGAGCAGTACTTC
CDR3 protein: CASSRWTGVEQYF
J gene: TRBJ2-7
clone size: NA
V gene: TRBV5-1
D gene: TRBD1

CDR3 DNA: TGTGCCAGCAGTGAGGACTACAACGACGAGCAGTACTTC
CDR3 protein: CASSEDYNDEQYF
J gene: TRBJ2-7
clone size: few
V gene: TRBV28
D gene: NA

CDR3 DNA: TGCGCCAGCAGCCCAGGCGGCGGGGGCACAGATACGCAGTATTTT
CDR3 protein: CASSPGGGGTDTQYF
J gene: TRBJ2-3
clone size: NA
V gene: TRBV4-3
D gene: NA

CDR3 DNA: TGTGCCAGTAGTTCCCCAGTCCCGGGGGAGCAGTTCTTC
CDR3 protein: CASSSPVPGEQFF
J gene: TRBJ2-1
clone size: few
V gene: TRBV19
D gene: NA

CDR3 DNA: TGCGCCAGCAGGGCCGCAGGGTCCTACGAGCAGTACTTC
CDR3 protein: CASRAAGSYEQYF
J gene: TRBJ2-7
clone size: NA
V gene: TRBV4-3
D gene: NA

CDR3 DNA: TGTGCCAGCGCCCAGGGAATCCAAGAGACCCAGTACTTC
CDR3 protein: CASAQGIQETQYF
J gene: TRBJ2-5
clone size: few
V gene: TRBV19
D gene: NA

CDR3 DNA: TGTGCCAGCAGTTATGGCGGGGAGACCCAGTACTTC
CDR3 protein: CASSYGGETQYF
J gene: TRBJ2-5
clone size: few
V gene: TRBV6-5
D gene: NA

CDR3 DNA: TGTGCCAGCAGCCTTACAACTAGCTCTGGAAACACCATATATTTT
CDR3 protein: CASSLTTSSGNTIYF
J gene: TRBJ1-3
clone size: once
V gene: TRBV4-2
D gene: NA

CDR3 DNA: TGTGCCACCAGCAGAGGCCAGGGGGAGAAACTGTTTTTT
CDR3 protein: CATSRGQGEKLFF
J gene: TRBJ1-4
clone size: few
V gene: TRBV15
D gene: TRBD1

CDR3 DNA: TGTGCCTGGACCACAGGGGGGAACACTGAAGCTTTCTTT
CDR3 protein: CAWTTGGNTEAFF
J gene: TRBJ1-1
clone size: few
V gene: TRBV30
D gene: TRBD1

CDR3 DNA: TGTGCCAGTGCACTGACCGGGGAGTCGTTCGGAAAACTGTTTTTT
CDR3 protein: CASALTGESFGKLFF
J gene: TRBJ1-4
clone size: few
V gene: TRBV19
D gene: NA

CDR3 DNA: TGTGCCAGCAGTGAAGCGGAATCCTGGAGCGGGAACTCAGATACGCAGTATTTT
CDR3 protein: CASSEAESWSGNSDTQYF
J gene: TRBJ2-3
clone size: few
V gene: TRBV6-1
D gene: TRBD2

CDR3 DNA: TGTGCCAGCAGTGAAACAGGTGTGATCTACGAGCAGTACTTC
CDR3 protein: CASSETGVIYEQYF
J gene: TRBJ2-7
clone size: few
V gene: TRBV2
D gene: NA

CDR3 DNA: TGTGCCAGCAGTTTAGAGAGGAGTTCCTACAATGAGCAGTTCTTC
CDR3 protein: CASSLERSSYNEQFF
J gene: TRBJ2-1
clone size: NA
V gene: TRBV28
D gene: NA

CDR3 DNA: TGTGCCAGCAGTGAAGACAGGGGAAGGACTGAAGCTTTCTTT
CDR3 protein: CASSEDRGRTEAFF
J gene: TRBJ1-1
clone size: NA
V gene: TRBV25-1
D gene: TRBD1